These 2 T cell receptor beta chains were all obtained from the same sample, sequenced in a study of blood T cell repertoires in COVID-19. Here immunoSEQ multiplex PCR was the method, and the copy in TCRdb shows in-frame clones only, minus some. Here the sample spans roughly 430,000 clones, roughly 90% being singletons. The sequencing sample was made of PBMCs or T cells enriched from blood (not recorded which). These receptors all come from a woman aged 18-29 years who had been exposed to COVID-19.

This chain uses TRBV4-1 with TRBJ2-2; TRBD2 is a possible D gene (6 bases). The germline V gene has CDR1 MGHRA and CDR2 YSYEKL. CDR3 size: 17 residues. The V end was cut by 0 bases, the J end by 1 base, with 12 bases between. Here the CDR3 DNA reads TGCGCCAGCAGCCAAGATCCCCTAGCGCTGAACACCGGGGAGCTGTTTTTT. It yields the protein CASSQDPLALNTGELFF.

The chain has TRBV24-1 and TRBJ1-5, with TRBD1 as a possible D gene (5 bases). There are 16 residues in the CDR3. The germline gives CDR1 KGHDR, CDR2 SFDVKD. Trimming removed 10 bases at V and 0 bases at J, with 18 bases between. The CDR3: CATSKLWTTSNQPQHF. The DNA of the CDR3 is TGTGCCACAAGTAAGCTTTGGACAACTAGCAATCAGCCCCAGCATTTT.